The rows below give T cell receptor beta chains drawn from one sample of a study of T cell responses to AZD1222 COVID-19 vaccine. Assay used: immunoSEQ multiplex PCR; TCRdb lists only in-frame clones, some missing. The sample consists of around 95,000 clones, 87% of them appearing once. The starting material was peripheral blood, obtained on day 0 of MenACWY control vaccination. All receptors derive from an adult in good health. Each CDR3 is given with its conserved first and last residue. D genes are given only for firm matches. A row's size may be missing; if present it is once, few, many or a size class.

TRBJ1-3,.,TRBD1,TRBV7-9,CASSLATGDLLGNTIYF,TGTGCCAGCAGCTTAGCAACAGGGGACTTACTGGGAAACACCATATATTTT
TRBJ1-2,.,.,TRBV10-3,CAISPRPEDGYTF,TGTGCCATCAGCCCCCGCCCCGAGGATGGCTACACCTTC
TRBJ2-3,.,TRBD1,TRBV28,CASSLKGAGDTQYF,TGTGCCAGCAGTTTGAAGGGGGCCGGCGATACGCAGTATTTT
TRBJ2-7,.,.,TRBV4-3,CASRLVMDGPYEQYF,TGCGCCAGCAGACTAGTCATGGACGGACCCTACGAGCAGTACTTC
TRBJ1-2,.,.,TRBV4-1,CASSQDRVNYGYTF,TGCGCCAGCAGCCAAGATCGGGTAAACTATGGCTACACCTTC
TRBJ1-1,once,.,TRBV4-1,CASSQDPNPEAFF,TGCGCCAGCAGCCAAGACCCGAACCCTGAAGCTTTCTTT
TRBJ2-5,.,TRBD1,TRBV5-1,CASSTHRDRVWETQYF,TGCGCCAGCAGCACTCACCGGGACAGGGTTTGGGAGACCCAGTACTTC
TRBJ1-4,.,.,TRBV6-5,CASSYARSGGEKLFF,TGTGCCAGCAGTTACGCGCGGTCGGGCGGTGAAAAACTGTTTTTT
TRBJ1-1,.,.,TRBV5-4,CASSREEEAFF,TGTGCCAGCAGCCGTGAAGAGGAAGCTTTCTTT
TRBJ1-5,once,TRBD1,TRBV18,CASSLAGQGSQPQHF,TGTGCCAGCTCACTGGCAGGACAGGGCAGTCAGCCCCAGCATTTT
TRBJ2-7,.,.,TRBV5-3,CARSQGSCEQYF,TGTGCCAGAAGCCAAGGTAGCTGCGAGCAGTACTTC
TRBJ1-4,.,.,TRBV9,CASSVASGGGEKLFF,TGTGCCAGCAGCGTAGCTTCGGGGGGTGGTGAAAAACTGTTTTTT
TRBJ1-3,.,.,TRBV30,CAWSVTGNTIYF,TGTGCCTGGAGTGTAACCGGAAACACCATATATTTT
TRBJ2-1,.,.,TRBV5-1,CASSSGLDDNNEQFF,TGCGCCAGCAGCTCCGGACTGGATGATAACAATGAGCAGTTCTTC
TRBJ1-1,.,.,TRBV5-1,CASSPQGNTEAFF,TGCGCCAGCAGCCCTCAGGGGAACACTGAAGCTTTCTTT
TRBJ2-5,.,.,TRBV19,CASSTRTGKETQYF,TGTGCCAGTAGTACTAGGACGGGGAAGGAGACCCAGTACTTC
TRBJ1-5,few,TRBD1,TRBV7-2,CASSGGGGAQHF,TGTGCCAGCAGCGGAGGGGGCGGTGCCCAGCATTTT
TRBJ2-1,few,.,TRBV7-9,CASSLPLTGVSYNEQFF,TGTGCCAGCAGCTTACCCCTAACAGGAGTCTCCTACAATGAGCAGTTCTTC
TRBJ2-3,.,TRBD2,TRBV2,CASALAGGGDTQYF,TGTGCCAGCGCGCTAGCGGGAGGGGGAGATACGCAGTATTTT
TRBJ1-3,.,.,TRBV4-3,CASSSISGNTIYF,TGCGCCAGCAGCTCTATCTCTGGAAACACCATATATTTT
TRBJ1-1,few,.,TRBV5-1,CASTMDGGYEAFF,TGCGCCAGCACCATGGACGGCGGGTATGAAGCTTTCTTT
TRBJ2-7,.,TRBD1,TRBV4-1,CASSQAPGGSYEQYF,TGCGCCAGCAGCCAAGCCCCAGGGGGCTCCTACGAGCAGTACTTC
TRBJ2-5,.,.,TRBV3-1/TRBV3-2,CASSQMPGSQETQYF,TGTGCCAGCAGCCAGATGCCGGGATCACAAGAGACCCAGTACTTC
TRBJ2-5,.,.,TRBV28,CASSTRGGLETQYF,TGTGCCAGCAGTACCCGCGGAGGGTTGGAGACCCAGTACTTC
TRBJ2-2,.,.,TRBV3-1/TRBV3-2,CASSQVEGTGELFF,TGTGCCAGCAGCCAAGTGGAGGGCACCGGGGAGCTGTTTTTT
TRBJ2-3,.,.,TRBV7-2,CASSLPARDTQYF,TGTGCCAGCAGCTTACCCGCGAGGGATACGCAGTATTTT
TRBJ2-3,.,.,TRBV3-1/TRBV3-2,CASSQGLGDTQYF,TGTGCCAGCAGCCAAGGGCTCGGGGATACGCAGTATTTT
TRBJ2-2,.,.,TRBV10-2,CASSGGTGELFF,TGCGCCAGCAGCGGAGGCACCGGGGAGCTGTTTTTT
TRBJ1-2,.,.,TRBV11-2,CASSLSLNPSYGYTF,TGTGCCAGCAGCCTCTCCTTAAACCCGAGCTATGGCTACACCTTC
TRBJ1-6,.,.,TRBV6-6,CASSPPRSGSRGNSPLHF,TGTGCCAGCAGTCCCCCCCGCTCGGGGTCCAGGGGCAATTCACCCCTCCACTTT
TRBJ2-5,.,.,TRBV5-8,CASSLRRGTETQYF,TGTGCCAGCAGCTTGCGGAGGGGAACGGAGACCCAGTACTTC
TRBJ2-1,.,TRBD2,TRBV27,CASSWQRGGDNEQFF,TGTGCCAGCAGTTGGCAGCGGGGGGGAGATAATGAGCAGTTCTTC
TRBJ1-6,.,.,TRBV2,CASRGGLYSPLHF,TGTGCCAGCCGGGGGGGGTTATATTCACCCCTCCACTTT
TRBJ1-4,.,.,TRBV29-1,CSVVEGATNEKLFF,TGCAGCGTTGTTGAGGGAGCAACTAATGAAAAACTGTTTTTT
TRBJ1-1,.,.,TRBV30,CAWSATANTEAFF,TGTGCCTGGAGCGCCACAGCGAACACTGAAGCTTTCTTT
TRBJ2-1,few,.,TRBV18,CASSPLALSYNEQFF,TGTGCCAGCTCACCTCTAGCGCTCTCCTACAATGAGCAGTTCTTC
TRBJ2-2,.,.,TRBV19,CASTSGRAGYTGELFF,.
TRBJ1-4,.,TRBD1,TRBV10-1,CASSGQDRRGKLFF,TGCGCCAGCAGTGGGCAGGACAGGAGGGGAAAACTGTTTTTT
TRBJ2-1,.,.,TRBV6-5,CASSYSIAFGNEQFF,TGTGCCAGCAGTTACTCGATTGCCTTCGGCAATGAGCAGTTCTTC
TRBJ2-5,.,.,TRBV2,CASKWGGGFQETQYF,TGTGCCAGCAAGTGGGGAGGGGGATTCCAAGAGACCCAGTACTTC